What follows is one TCR beta chain and its context. The antigen is not known. Germline CDR1 reads MDHEN; CDR2 reads SYDVKM. V was clipped by 6 bases and J by 4 bases, with 25 bases between them. The CDR3 consists of 17 residues. The data belong to a study of shared clonotypes between healthy human individuals. The overall study: CD8 memory received one plate per donor, CD8 naive two, CD4 memory three and CD4 naive three.

Study-wide findings and caveats: The sole specimen, blood, was sampled, and tissue repertoires likely differ.

Terminally differentiated effector memory CD45RA+ cells were excluded by CCR7 positive selection of CD45RO-negative cells. The donors were adults (healthy and HIV-negative) with no recent acute infections or vaccinations. An assay was performed, and its level was deep. Assay used: immunoSEQ multiplex PCR; TCRdb lists only in-frame clones, some missing. The sample comprises 800,000 to 950,000 clones, 90% to 97% of which are singletons, and less than 0.25% rests with the top ten. This sequence originates from a man in his thirties or forties in good health. Sequenced: naive CD8+ T cells sorted from blood. The rearrangement joins TRBV28 to TRBJ2-7, with D possibly being TRBD1 or TRBD2 (5 bases each). DNA for the CDR3: TGTGCCAGCAGACCCGAAGCCGGGGCACCAGACGGGTACGAGCAGTACTTC. This encodes CASRPEAGAPDGYEQYF.